The clone carrying this T cell receptor (beta chain) came up many times. Its matching antigen is unknown. It was with previously described methods and listed TCR primers that bulk TCR libraries were made. One entry per CDR3 protein, called by TCRdb with MiXCR from the PCR reads. The sample lists more than 50,000 distinct CDR3 sequences, under 20% occurring once. This entry comes from a study of molecular identifiers for immune sequencing clone quantification. Each library that profiled naive CD8 cells came from about 20,000 to 1,000,000 sorted cells with 10%, 30% or 50% RNA. Study observations and caveats: Sizes of clones that are highly expanded could be underestimated (if identical TCR molecules share a barcode).

This CDR3 has 14 residues. V lost 3 bases, J lost 0 bases, and 7 bases lay in between. The sample comprised naive CD8+ T cells from blood, with Jurkat cell RNA spiked in. Subset in this sample: FACS-sorted CD8+CD4-CCR7+CD45RA+ naive T cells. The sequence was obtained from a human donor in good health. Some libraries in this study had Jurkat cell RNA spiked in. This sequence joins TRBV12-3 or TRBV12-4 and TRBJ2-3; no reliable D call. The CDR3 here is CASSLQQSTDTQYF. The CDR3, as DNA: TGTGCCAGCAGTTTGCAGCAAAGCACAGATACGCAGTATTTT.